The entry below gives a single TCR beta chain sequence along with its context. Its specificity is not known. Researchers used genomic DNA as the template to profile TCR beta VDJ and CDR3. Using its own MiXCR run on the reads, TCRdb lists one record per CDR3 protein. The sample has around 180,000 distinct CDR3 sequences; 55% to 80% are singletons. This CDR3 contains 11 residues. This sample stems from a study of CD8+CD57+ T cells in acquired aplastic anemia. In the study overall: The sorted CD4+ and CD8+ cells yielded an average approximately 3 ug of DNA. The average read count for CD4+ cells in healthy donors was 9 million to 14 million.

Study results and caveats: The CD8+ Simpson's diversity of patients and controls was not significantly different. Shared by patients and controls, approximately 29 CD8+ CDR3s were abundant in patients.

This TCR came from a human donor in good health. The chain joins TRBV21-1 to TRBJ2-1; TRBD1, the table's D call, was not compared with the DNA. TRBV21-1 is a pseudogene locus. Sequenced sample: sorted CD4+, CD8+, or CD8+CD57+ T cells (not recorded which) from PBMCs. For the CDR3, the DNA is TGTGCCAGCAGCGCCCCCGGGGAACAGTTCTTC. Translated, it gives CASSAPGEQFF.